The 32 T cell receptor beta chains given below trace back to one sample, sequenced in a study of T cell changes during pregnancy in multiple sclerosis. TCRdb keeps only in-frame clones here, not all; method: immunoSEQ multiplex PCR. In the table there are tens of thousands of clones, around 92% of which are singletons. The specimen comprised peripheral blood, sampled after pregnancy. Receptors originate from a female donor in good health, enrolled as a control in a pregnancy study.

V and J are TRBV5-1 and TRBJ1-6, with TRBD1 identical over 9 bases. V lost 3 bases to trimming and J lost 9 bases; unmatched junction nucleotides: 4. CDR1 is SGHRS and CDR2 is YFSETQ in the germline V gene. CDR3 length equals 14 residues. The CDR3 region has the DNA TGCGCCAGCAGCTGGGACAGGGAGGTTTCACCCCTCCACTTT. As protein: CASSWDREVSPLHF.

DNA of the CDR3: TGCGCCAGCAGCCTGGGCGGGACGACCTACGAGCAGTACTTC. It encodes CASSLGGTTYEQYF. V and J are TRBV5-1 and TRBJ2-7; tentative D call: TRBD2 (6 bases). The CDR3 extends over 14 amino acids. Looked up from germline, CDR1 is SGHRS and CDR2 is YFSETQ. V was trimmed by 4 bases and J by 2 bases, leaving 13 bases between them.

V usage is TRBV28 and J usage is TRBJ1-2, with D unclear. CDR3 length: 15 residues. Deletions cut 4 bases from V and 3 bases from J, with 15 bases between. Germline CDR1 is MDHEN and CDR2 is SYDVKM. Here the CDR3 DNA reads TGTGCCAGCAGTTCGTCGGAGACGGTTTACTATGGCTACACCTTC. As protein: CASSSSETVYYGYTF.

The chain joins TRBV27 to TRBJ1-2; D is uncertain. Per germline, CDR1 MNHEY and CDR2 SMNVEV (reference sequence). V dropped 5 bases and J dropped 2 bases, with 9 bases sitting between them. The CDR3 runs 13 residues. CDR3 amino acids: CASSLTVNYGYTF. Here the CDR3 DNA reads TGTGCCAGCAGTCTTACAGTGAACTATGGCTACACCTTC.

The chain employs TRBV5-6 and TRBJ1-1; the D is unclear. Looked up from germline, CDR1 is SGHDT and CDR2 is YYEEEE. V dropped 3 bases and J dropped 3 bases, with 15 bases sitting between them. This CDR3 spans 15 amino acids. The CDR3 loop reads CASSYIGLRDTEAFF. The CDR3, as DNA: TGTGCCAGCAGCTATATTGGCCTCCGGGACACTGAAGCTTTCTTT.

This chain uses TRBV15 with TRBJ2-6; D ambiguous. This CDR3 comprises 14 residues. Germline assignment: CDR1 LNHNV and CDR2 YYDKDF (reference sequence). Trimming took 0 bases from V and 4 from J, leaving 4 bases between them. The DNA of the CDR3 is TGTGCCACCAGCAGAGATCTGGGGGCCAACGTCCTGACTTTC. Its protein product is CATSRDLGANVLTF.

The rearrangement uses TRBV7-2 and TRBJ1-1; 10 bases fit TRBD1. Germline CDR1 and CDR2: SGHTA and FQGNSA. This CDR3 contains 16 residues. V shed 5 bases and J 5 bases; nucleotides not matched to a gene: 11. DNA for the CDR3: TGTGCCAGCAGCAAAGGGACAGGGGAGGTGCAAACTGAAGCTTTCTTT. Translated, it gives CASSKGTGEVQTEAFF.

The rearrangement joins TRBV7-8 to TRBJ2-7; TRBD1 matches at 9 bases. J gave up 7 bases and V 3 bases, and 10 bases lay outside the gene matches. Germline V gene sequence: CDR1 SGHVS, CDR2 FQNEAQ. The CDR3 runs 15 residues. CDR3 sequence (DNA): TGTGCCAGCAGCTTCTCCGGGACAGGGACAGGAGAGCAGTACTTC. It yields the protein CASSFSGTGTGEQYF.

The genes are TRBV7-2 and TRBJ1-5; D gene ambiguous. Germline V gene sequence: CDR1 SGHTA, CDR2 FQGNSA. V was shortened by 1 base and J by 4 bases, with 8 bases between the two germline ends. The CDR3 has 14 residues. CDR3 residues: CASSLELGNQPQHF. CDR3 DNA: TGTGCCAGCAGCTTAGAGCTCGGGAATCAGCCCCAGCATTTT.

This chain connects TRBV7-9 to TRBJ2-7; perhaps TRBD1 as D (5 bases). V was clipped by 2 bases and J by 5 bases, with 13 bases between them. The CDR3 has 14 amino acids. Germline V lookup: CDR1 SEHNR, CDR2 FQNEAQ (reference sequence). CDR3: CASSLNQAGNEQYF. CDR3 sequence (DNA): TGTGCCAGCAGCTTAAATCAGGCAGGGAACGAGCAGTACTTC. Based on the CDR3 plus reference TRBV7-9 and TRBJ2-7, the full variable domain is DTGVSQNPRHKITKRGQNVTFRCDPISEHNRLYWYRQTLGQGPEFLTYFQNEAQLEKSRLLSDRFSAERPKGSFSTLEIQRTEQGDSAMYLCASSLNQAGNEQYFGPGTRLTVT.

The chain employs TRBV5-6 and TRBJ2-7, with TRBD1 identical over 8 bases. Germline V CDR1 and CDR2: SGHDT, YYEEEE. Unmatched junction bases numbered 10, after V lost 6 bases and J lost 2 bases. The CDR3 totals 15 residues. The CDR3 reads CASTDQGARAYEQYF. The CDR3 DNA reads as TGTGCCAGCACCGACCAGGGGGCGAGGGCCTACGAGCAGTACTTC.

The chain couples TRBV7-2 to TRBJ2-1; 13 nucleotides agree with TRBD2. The CDR3 consists of 16 residues. J gave up 8 bases and V 4 bases, and 8 bases lay outside the gene matches. Germline values: CDR1 SGHTA, CDR2 FQGNSA. CDR3 residues: CASSSRLAGGRDEQFF. The CDR3 DNA is TGTGCCAGCAGCTCCCGACTAGCGGGAGGCAGGGATGAGCAGTTCTTC.

The chain carries TRBV18 and TRBJ2-5; 10 bases fit TRBD2. CDR1 is KGHSH and CDR2 is LQKENI in the germline V gene. J lost 4 bases, V lost 3 bases, and 2 bases had no gene match. The CDR3 contains 14 residues. Here the CDR3 DNA reads TGTGCCAGCTCACCTAGACTAGCGGGAGAGACCCAGTACTTC. Translation: CASSPRLAGETQYF.

This clone occurred once. V usage is TRBV27 and J usage is TRBJ2-7; 8 bases align to TRBD1. From germline, CDR1 is MNHEY and CDR2 SMNVEV (reference sequence). This CDR3 comprises 16 residues. The V segment lost 0 bases and the J segment 2 bases; nucleotides outside the gene matches: 6. CDR3 DNA: TGTGCCAGCAGTTTATCGATAGGCAGGGGGCCCTACGAGCAGTACTTC. This gives the protein CASSLSIGRGPYEQYF.

The V gene is TRBV27, the J gene TRBJ2-2; 7 bases map to TRBD1. V was pared by 7 bases and J by 4 bases, with 9 bases of the junction left unmatched. Germline V lookup: CDR1 MNHEY, CDR2 SMNVEV (reference sequence). The CDR3 is made up of 15 amino acids. The CDR3 DNA sequence: TGTGCCAGCACCCCACAGACAGGGAGCACCGGGGAGCTGTTTTTT. This translates into CASTPQTGSTGELFF.

The rearrangement links TRBV15 to TRBJ2-5; tentative D call: TRBD2 (5 bases). CDR1 is LNHNV and CDR2 is YYDKDF in the germline V gene (reference sequence). The CDR3 length is 13 residues. Trimming removed 5 bases from V and 2 bases from J, with 9 bases in between. In DNA form, the CDR3 reads TGTGCCACCAGCCGGAGGAGACAAGAGACCCAGTACTTC. Protein: CATSRRRQETQYF.

V is TRBV29-1 and J is TRBJ1-1; TRBD1 might be the D (5 bases). The germline gives CDR1 SQVTM, CDR2 ANQGSEA. V lost 7 bases to trimming and J lost 6 bases, with 15 bases between them. The CDR3 has 12 amino acids. CDR3 loop: CSAGGGISEAFF. CDR3 in DNA: TGCAGCGCTGGGGGGGGAATCTCTGAAGCTTTCTTT.

In nucleotides, the CDR3 is TGTGCCAGCCCAAGGAAAGGGACACCCAGCACAGATACGCAGTATTTT. Amino acids: CASPRKGTPSTDTQYF. The genes are TRBV2 and TRBJ2-3; a weak D match, TRBD1 (6 bases). CDR1 SNHLY and CDR2 FYNNEI come from the germline V gene. The CDR3 is made up of 16 amino acids. The ends were cut back, 8 bases at V and 0 bases at J, with 18 bases in the middle.

The CDR3 reads CASSVNTGELFF. CDR3 nucleotide sequence: TGTGCCAGCAGTGTAAACACCGGGGAGCTGTTTTTT. The chain recombines TRBV28 with TRBJ2-2; no clear D. Trimming shortened V by 5 bases and J by 2 bases, and 3 bases separated the two germline ends. This CDR3 comprises 12 residues. Germline CDR1 reads MDHEN; CDR2 reads SYDVKM.

The chain recombines TRBV5-1 with TRBJ1-1; 7 bases align to TRBD1. The V and J ends lost 4 bases and 11 bases, in that order; junction bases with no gene match: 14. The CDR3 length is 14 residues. From germline, CDR1 is SGHRS and CDR2 YFSETQ. The CDR3 region has the DNA TGCGCCAGCAGCCCCTCGGAAACAGGGGTCGAGGCTTTCTTT. Translated, it gives CASSPSETGVEAFF.

The chain carries TRBV25-1 and TRBJ1-4, with 7 bases identical to TRBD1. The CDR3 totals 14 residues. Germline CDR1 is MGHDK and CDR2 is SYGVNS. V lost 7 bases to trimming and J lost 3 bases; unmatched junction nucleotides: 5. CDR3 sequence: CASTRTGPNEKLFF. The DNA for the CDR3 is TGTGCCAGCACCAGGACAGGACCTAATGAAAAACTGTTTTTT.

The J gene is TRBJ1-4, the V gene TRBV19, with D maybe TRBD1 (6 bases). This CDR3 contains 16 residues. Germline V lookup: CDR1 LNHDA, CDR2 SQIVND (reference sequence). Trimming cost V 6 bases and J 4 bases, with 18 bases left between them. CDR3 residues: CASSQGLGGNNEKLFF. CDR3 DNA sequence: TGTGCCAGTAGCCAAGGACTAGGGGGAAATAATGAAAAACTGTTTTTT.

The chain is built from TRBV6-1 and TRBJ2-7; 8 bases line up with TRBD1. J gave up 3 bases and V 4 bases, and 17 bases lay outside the gene matches. This CDR3 spans 18 amino acids. Per germline, CDR1 MNHNS and CDR2 SASEGT. This chain's CDR3 is CASSGQGMDLPSLYEQYF. The CDR3 DNA is TGTGCCAGCAGTGGACAGGGGATGGATCTCCCTTCGCTCTACGAGCAGTACTTC.

V gene TRBV7-2 combines with J gene TRBJ2-3; 9 nucleotides align to TRBD2. The ends lost 3 bases at V and 2 bases at J; junction bases unmatched: 3. Looked up from germline, CDR1 is SGHTA and CDR2 is FQGNSA. The CDR3 has 15 amino acids. The DNA of the CDR3 is TGTGCCAGCAGCTTCCCTAGCGGGAACACAGATACGCAGTATTTT. Residues: CASSFPSGNTDTQYF. Variable domain in full (rest from reference TRBV7-2 and TRBJ2-3): GAGVSQSPSNKVTEKGKDVELRCDPISGHTALYWYRQSLGQGLEFLIYFQGNSAPDKSGLPSDRFSAERTGGSVSTLTIQRTQQEDSAVYLCASSFPSGNTDTQYFGPGTRLTVL.

This clone was recorded once. The chain links TRBV18 to TRBJ2-7; 10 bases align to TRBD1. Germline V gene sequence: CDR1 KGHSH, CDR2 LQKENI. CDR3 length: 15 amino acids. Germline trimming cut 3 bases from V and 5 bases from J; bases unmatched to any gene: 7. The CDR3 DNA is TGTGCCAGCTCACCTAGACAGGGGGCTGACAACGAGCAGTACTTC. It translates to CASSPRQGADNEQYF.

The V call is TRBV7-9, the J call TRBJ1-4; 7 bases are shared with TRBD1. Germline values: CDR1 SEHNR, CDR2 FQNEAQ (reference sequence). With V trimmed by 1 base and J by 3 bases, 5 bases remained unmatched. This CDR3 region has 16 residues. The CDR3 here is CASSLGRGSSNEKLFF. The CDR3 DNA follows: TGTGCCAGCAGCTTAGGCAGGGGGTCGTCTAATGAAAAACTGTTTTTT.

The chain combines TRBV29-1 with TRBJ2-2; 8 positions match TRBD1. The germline gives CDR1 SQVTM, CDR2 ANQGSEA. The J segment lost 1 base and the V segment lost 7 bases, leaving 5 bases of the junction unmatched. The CDR3 is 14 residues long. The CDR3 reads CSAWTGMNTGELFF. In DNA, the CDR3 is TGCAGCGCATGGACAGGGATGAACACCGGGGAGCTGTTTTTT.

The chain recombines TRBV27 with TRBJ1-6; tentative D call: TRBD1 (6 bases). This CDR3 comprises 16 residues. V shed 5 bases and J shed 7 bases, with 18 bases lying between them. CDR1 is MNHEY, CDR2 SMNVEV, per germline (reference sequence). The CDR3 coding sequence is TGTGCCAGCAGTCCCCAACAGGGTTCCAGGAATTCACCCCTCCACTTT. As protein: CASSPQQGSRNSPLHF.

This chain connects TRBV9 to TRBJ1-5; D not resolved. The CDR3 is 13 residues long. Germline CDR1 SGDLS, CDR2 YYNGEE. Trimming shortened V by 3 bases and J by 7 bases, and 11 bases separated the two germline ends. CDR3 residues: CASSGTGSQPQHF. The CDR3 DNA sequence: TGTGCCAGCAGCGGGACTGGGAGCCAGCCCCAGCATTTT.

In its sample, this clone was seen once. V and J are TRBV7-6 and TRBJ2-3; 13 positions agree with TRBD2. CDR1 and CDR2 from the germline V gene are SGHVS and FNYEAQ. CDR3 length: 16 amino acids. With V trimmed by 4 bases and J by 2 bases, 3 bases remained unmatched. The CDR3 DNA reads TGTGCCAGCAGCTCGACTAGCGGGAGGCCCACAGATACGCAGTATTTT. Residues: CASSSTSGRPTDTQYF.

The CDR3 DNA follows: TGTGCCAGTAGTATAGTTACAGGGATTAACTATGGCTACACCTTC. This sequence encodes CASSIVTGINYGYTF. V and J are TRBV19 and TRBJ1-2, with a weak D call TRBD1 (6 bases). The CDR3 extends over 15 amino acids. Trimming removed 1 base from V and 1 base from J, with 10 bases in between. The germline gives CDR1 LNHDA, CDR2 SQIVND (reference sequence).

V usage is TRBV9 and J usage is TRBJ1-2; the match to TRBD1 covers 9 bases. The CDR3 extends over 16 amino acids. V was pared by 3 bases and J by 7 bases, with 13 bases of the junction left unmatched. Germline V CDR1 and CDR2: SGDLS, YYNGEE. CDR3 sequence (DNA): TGTGCCAGCAGCGGACAGGGAACAGGGGGCGCGTTTGGCTACACCTTC. Its translation: CASSGQGTGGAFGYTF.